What follows are 29 T cell receptor beta chains derived from one specimen sequenced in a study of blood T cell repertoires in COVID-19 (dated by TCRdb to about 2020). The library was generated by the immunoSEQ multiplex PCR assay. TCRdb carries this immuneACCESS record with in-frame sequences only. Its versions omit some clonotypes, under half of them owing to an unresolved V gene in the studies checked, with the rest unexplained. Across this sample there are 50,000 to 70,000 clones, with about nine tenths seen only once. The ten largest clonotypes hold approximately 2.3% of the sample. The specimen was peripheral blood. These receptors came from a man between 60 and 75 years old with acute or convalescent COVID-19.

The V and J genes are TRBV10-3 and TRBJ2-1; D ambiguous. The V gene's germline CDR1 is ENHRY and CDR2 SYGVKD. Trimming removed 0 bases from V and 7 bases from J, with 13 bases in between. This CDR3 has 15 amino acids. The CDR3: CAISESSGGVNEQFF. DNA of the CDR3: TGTGCCATCAGTGAGTCTTCTGGCGGAGTTAATGAGCAGTTCTTC.

The chain is built from TRBV11-3 and TRBJ2-7; 9 nucleotides line up with TRBD2. This CDR3 has 17 amino acids. The germline V gene encodes CDR1 SGHNT and CDR2 YENEEA. V gave up 0 bases and J gave up 4 bases; unmatched junction bases: 10. This CDR3 is CASSLDLGGRAQYEQYF. As DNA, the CDR3 is TGTGCCAGCAGCTTAGATCTGGGCGGGAGGGCCCAGTACGAGCAGTACTTC. Variable domain in full (rest from reference TRBV11-3 and TRBJ2-7): EAGVVQSPRYKIIEKKQPVAFWCNPISGHNTLYWYLQNLGQGPELLIRYENEEAVDDSQLPKDRFSAERLKGVDSTLKIQPAELGDSAVYLCASSLDLGGRAQYEQYFGPGTRLTVT.

This clone was counted between two and nine times. The CDR3 reads CASSGRGGTYEQYF. In DNA, the CDR3 is TGTGCCAGCAGCGGGCGGGGCGGAACTTACGAGCAGTACTTC. The chain links TRBV7-2 to TRBJ2-7, with D tentatively TRBD2 (6 bases). In germline, CDR1 is SGHTA, CDR2 FQGNSA. V lost 5 bases and J 4 bases, leaving 15 bases between the germline ends. The CDR3 contains 14 residues. The whole variable domain, remainder taken from reference TRBV7-2 and TRBJ2-7, is GAGVSQSPSNKVTEKGKDVELRCDPISGHTALYWYRQSLGQGLEFLIYFQGNSAPDKSGLPSDRFSAERTGGSVSTLTIQRTQQEDSAVYLCASSGRGGTYEQYFGPGTRLTVT.

The genes are TRBV9 and TRBJ1-2; D is possibly TRBD1 (5 bases). V lost 2 bases, J lost 9 bases, and 14 bases lay in between. The CDR3 runs to 13 residues. In germline, CDR1 is SGDLS, CDR2 YYNGEE. The CDR3 sequence is CASSVTQEGRYTF. CDR3 nucleotide sequence: TGTGCCAGCAGCGTTACCCAGGAGGGGCGCTACACCTTC.

The chain joins TRBV18 to TRBJ2-7, with D possibly matching TRBD1 (5 bases). Trimming removed 1 base from V and 3 bases from J, with 19 bases in between. This CDR3 comprises 17 residues. From germline, CDR1 is KGHSH and CDR2 LQKENI. CDR3 sequence: CASSPLRKGQGGYEQYF. In nucleotides, the CDR3 is TGTGCCAGCTCACCACTTCGTAAGGGTCAGGGTGGCTACGAGCAGTACTTC.

This clone was seen more than once but under ten times. The chain joins TRBV18 to TRBJ2-7, with TRBD2 matching 9 bases. V was clipped by 1 base and J by 3 bases; unmatched bases: 4. Germline CDR1 KGHSH, CDR2 LQKENI. The CDR3 sequence is 15 residues long. The CDR3 DNA sequence: TGTGCCAGCTCACCACTCAGCGGGGGGATCTACGAGCAGTACTTC. It translates to CASSPLSGGIYEQYF.

The chain is built from TRBV30 and TRBJ2-5, with D tentatively TRBD2 (6 bases). The length of the CDR3 is 13 residues. Germline lookup yields CDR1 GTSNPN and CDR2 SVGIG (reference sequence). V was cut by 2 bases and J by 3 bases, with 10 bases left in between. CDR3 coding DNA: TGTGCCTGGAGTTGGGGGGAAAAAGAGACCCAGTACTTC. Its translation: CAWSWGEKETQYF.

V and J are TRBV9 and TRBJ2-1, with no clear D. This CDR3 spans 15 amino acids. V shed 0 bases and J shed 0 bases, with 7 bases lying between them. Germline V CDR1 and CDR2: SGDLS, YYNGEE. The CDR3 DNA reads TGTGCCAGCAGCGTAGGGCCCGACTCCTACAATGAGCAGTTCTTC. This codes for CASSVGPDSYNEQFF.

The genes are TRBV7-3 and TRBJ2-2, with 7 nucleotides matching TRBD2. Germline loops: CDR1 SGHTA, CDR2 FQGTGA. The CDR3 has 15 residues. Trimming removed 2 bases from V and 0 bases from J; junction bases left unmatched: 0. The CDR3 here is CASSLAGANTGELFF. CDR3 coding DNA: TGTGCCAGCAGCTTAGCGGGAGCGAACACCGGGGAGCTGTTTTTT.

This sequence joins TRBV5-4 and TRBJ2-1; maybe TRBD2 (6 bases). Per the germline V gene, CDR1 is SGHNT and CDR2 is YYREEE (reference sequence). CDR3 length: 17 residues. The V gene lost 0 bases and the J gene lost 2 bases, with 15 bases spanning the gap. The CDR3 DNA is TGTGCCAGCAGCTTGGGTGGTGGGGGGAGCCCCTACAATGAGCAGTTCTTC. This codes for CASSLGGGGSPYNEQFF.

The chain joins TRBV28 to TRBJ1-2, with a weak D call TRBD1 (6 bases). The CDR3 spans 14 residues. V shed 6 bases and J shed 1 base, with 12 bases lying between them. Per germline, CDR1 MDHEN and CDR2 SYDVKM. CDR3 nucleotide sequence: TGTGCCAGCAGACCCTCAGGGGTTAACTATGGCTACACCTTC. Translating it yields CASRPSGVNYGYTF.

For the CDR3, the DNA is TGTGCCAGCAGTTACCCTACGTGGACCGGGGAGCTGTTTTTT. This translates into CASSYPTWTGELFF. V gene TRBV6-5 combines with J gene TRBJ2-2; D call uncertain. The CDR3 runs 14 residues. Between the trimmed V and J ends, which lost 2 bases and 5 bases, there was a span of 9 bases. CDR1 and CDR2 from the germline V gene are MNHEY and SVGAGI.

This clone is medium-sized within its sample. The V call is TRBV5-1, the J call TRBJ1-2, with 7 positions matching TRBD1. CDR1 and CDR2 from the germline V gene are SGHRS and YFSETQ. The CDR3 loop spans 15 amino acids. The V gene end was trimmed by 3 bases and the J gene end by 7 bases; junction bases not matched to a gene: 12. The CDR3 sequence is CASSYERQGVSGYTF. The CDR3, as DNA: TGCGCCAGCAGCTACGAAAGACAGGGAGTAAGTGGCTACACCTTC.

The chain recombines TRBV6-2 or TRBV6-3 with TRBJ2-7; TRBD2 aligns across 9 bases. This CDR3 is 15 amino acids long. V shed 5 bases, J shed 5 bases, and the junction held 10 bases outside the gene matches. Germline V CDR1 and CDR2: MNHEY, SVGEGT. CDR3 sequence: CASSRHLSGSNEQYF. CDR3 DNA: TGTGCCAGCAGTCGGCATCTTAGCGGGAGCAACGAGCAGTACTTC.

This clone was seen once. The chain joins TRBV5-1 to TRBJ2-2; perhaps TRBD1 as D (5 bases). Trimming removed 6 bases from V and 5 bases from J, with 14 bases in between. The CDR3 covers 14 residues. Germline loops: CDR1 SGHRS, CDR2 YFSETQ. CDR3 coding DNA: TGCGCCAGCAAGCCCGGACAAGGGACCGGGGAGCTGTTTTTT. It translates to CASKPGQGTGELFF.

The J gene is TRBJ2-3, the V gene TRBV4-1, with no clear D. There are 13 residues in the CDR3. V was pared by 0 bases and J by 6 bases, with 7 bases between. Germline V gene sequence: CDR1 MGHRA, CDR2 YSYEKL. The chain's CDR3 is CASSQDFSDTQYF. CDR3 coding DNA: TGCGCCAGCAGCCAAGACTTTTCGGATACGCAGTATTTT.

This clone appeared a few times. The J gene is TRBJ1-2, the V gene TRBV29-1, with no clear D. Germline V CDR1 and CDR2: SQVTM, ANQGSEA. Trimming shortened V by 7 bases and J by 1 base, and 10 bases separated the two germline ends. The CDR3 covers 12 residues. The CDR3 DNA reads as TGCAGCGCCGTCGCACTTAACTATGGCTACACCTTC. Its translation: CSAVALNYGYTF.

The CDR3 DNA follows: TGTGCCATCAAACCAGGGGACAGGGGCCACGAGCAGTACTTC. Its translation: CAIKPGDRGHEQYF. The rearrangement joins TRBV10-3 to TRBJ2-7; TRBD1 aligns across 10 bases. The length of the CDR3 is 14 residues. Germline V CDR1 and CDR2: ENHRY, SYGVKD. Trimming removed 7 bases from V and 5 bases from J; junction bases left unmatched: 8.

The J gene is TRBJ1-1, the V gene TRBV7-8; D not certain. Germline V lookup: CDR1 SGHVS, CDR2 FQNEAQ. This CDR3 is built from 13 residues. V was shortened by 0 bases and J by 3 bases, with 5 bases between the two germline ends. Here the CDR3 reads CASSLATDTEAFF. CDR3 nucleotides: TGTGCCAGCAGCTTAGCTACGGACACTGAAGCTTTCTTT.

This CDR3 is CASSLTANTEAFF. CDR3 DNA: TGTGCCAGCAGCTTAACAGCGAACACTGAAGCTTTCTTT. The V gene is TRBV7-2, the J gene TRBJ1-1; D is unclear. Trimming cost V 2 bases and J 1 base, with 5 bases left between them. The CDR3 covers 13 residues. In germline, CDR1 is SGHTA, CDR2 FQGNSA.

The rearrangement joins TRBV19 to TRBJ2-1, with TRBD2 matching 13 bases. The CDR3 consists of 14 residues. Germline lookup yields CDR1 LNHDA and CDR2 SQIVND (reference sequence). Germline trimming cut 8 bases from V and 7 bases from J; bases unmatched to any gene: 5. CDR3 in amino acids: CASSETSGRNEQFF. In DNA form, the CDR3 reads TGTGCCAGTTCTGAGACTAGCGGGAGGAATGAGCAGTTCTTC.

This clone was found a few times. This chain uses TRBV9 with TRBJ2-5; TRBD2 might be the D (6 bases). This CDR3 contains 15 residues. Germline V gene sequence: CDR1 SGDLS, CDR2 YYNGEE. Deletions cut 0 bases from V and 5 bases from J, with 14 bases between. The CDR3 DNA sequence: TGTGCCAGCAGCGTAGATTCGGGAGTATTGGAGACCCAGTACTTC. Translation: CASSVDSGVLETQYF.

CDR3: CASITGSRNEQFF. The CDR3 DNA reads TGTGCCAGTATAACGGGTAGCCGAAATGAGCAGTTCTTC. The V call is TRBV6-6, the J call TRBJ2-1; no definite D call. The ends were cut back, 9 bases at V and 7 bases at J, with 16 bases in the middle. In germline, CDR1 is MNHNY, CDR2 SVGAGI (reference sequence). CDR3 length equals 13 residues.

The rearrangement uses TRBV5-1 and TRBJ1-6; 7 bases agree with TRBD1. V lost 0 bases and J lost 8; bases outside the gene matches: 5. The CDR3 runs 15 residues. CDR1 SGHRS and CDR2 YFSETQ come from the germline V gene. Written as DNA, the CDR3 is TGCGCCAGCAGCTTGGAGACAGGGAGGCATTCACCCCTCCACTTT. Protein sequence: CASSLETGRHSPLHF.

V is TRBV30 and J is TRBJ1-1; 7 bases map to TRBD1. CDR3 length: 12 amino acids. Germline CDR1 is GTSNPN and CDR2 is SVGIG (reference sequence). J was trimmed by 7 bases and V by 1 base; bases with no gene match: 3. This CDR3 is CAWSDRQGEAFF. Written as DNA, the CDR3 is TGTGCCTGGAGTGATCGACAGGGTGAAGCTTTCTTT.

The V and J genes are TRBV9 and TRBJ1-5; D gene uncertain. The CDR3 length is 14 residues. V lost 4 bases to trimming and J lost 4 bases, with 12 bases between them. The germline gives CDR1 SGDLS, CDR2 YYNGEE. The CDR3 coding sequence is TGTGCCAGCAGCCCGACCCGAGGGAATCAGCCCCAGCATTTT. This translates into CASSPTRGNQPQHF.

This chain links TRBV2 with TRBJ2-1; TRBD1 aligns across 10 bases. CDR3 length equals 14 residues. Germline values: CDR1 SNHLY, CDR2 FYNNEI. Trimming removed 5 bases from V and 8 bases from J; junction bases left unmatched: 6. The CDR3 DNA reads TGTGCCAGCAGTCAGACAGGGGGCTGGGATGAGCAGTTCTTC. Amino acid sequence: CASSQTGGWDEQFF.

This clone showed up just a few times. This chain uses TRBV28 with TRBJ1-2, with 8 positions matching TRBD1. The ends lost 6 bases at V and 7 bases at J; junction bases unmatched: 4. Looked up from germline, CDR1 is MDHEN and CDR2 is SYDVKM. The CDR3 contains 12 residues. CDR3 nucleotides: TGTGCCAGCAGCGGACAGGGAGGTGGCTACACCTTC. Its translation is CASSGQGGGYTF.

This sequence joins TRBV27 and TRBJ2-7, with 9 bases identical to TRBD2. The germline gives CDR1 MNHEY, CDR2 SMNVEV (reference sequence). The CDR3 is 14 residues long. The V segment lost 1 base and the J segment 5 bases; nucleotides outside the gene matches: 3. This CDR3 is CASSLLAGEDEQYF. The CDR3 coding sequence is TGTGCCAGCAGTTTATTAGCGGGAGAGGACGAGCAGTACTTC.